This T cell receptor (beta chain) appears in the sequencing data of a study of T cell responses to AZD1222 COVID-19 vaccine. The CDR3 runs to 15 residues. The V end lost 1 base, the J end lost 4 bases, and 13 bases lay between the germline ends. In germline, CDR1 is SGHTA, CDR2 FQGNSA. Overall study results and limits: Only 6 or 7 individuals given AZD1222 were seropositive at baseline. Clonal diversity may have been underestimated, and the donors were mostly white British, with more females than males. Nearly half of spike-specific TCRs reportedly go after variant regions that carry no mutations.

Worth noting for this clone: What it binds is not known.

Sequencing used immunoSEQ multiplex PCR; TCRdb keeps in-frame clones, though not all of them. The data hold 130,000 or so clones, with roughly nine tenths observed a single time. The sequencing used peripheral blood, collected 28 days after the second dose of the MenACWY control vaccine. The origin of this receptor is an adult who received the MenACWY meningococcal vaccine as a control. The chain recombines TRBV7-2 with TRBJ2-5, with TRBD2 as a possible D gene (6 bases). The CDR3 reads CASSLGGAAGETQYF. CDR3 nucleotides: TGTGCCAGCAGCTTAGGGGGCGCAGCGGGAGAGACCCAGTACTTC.